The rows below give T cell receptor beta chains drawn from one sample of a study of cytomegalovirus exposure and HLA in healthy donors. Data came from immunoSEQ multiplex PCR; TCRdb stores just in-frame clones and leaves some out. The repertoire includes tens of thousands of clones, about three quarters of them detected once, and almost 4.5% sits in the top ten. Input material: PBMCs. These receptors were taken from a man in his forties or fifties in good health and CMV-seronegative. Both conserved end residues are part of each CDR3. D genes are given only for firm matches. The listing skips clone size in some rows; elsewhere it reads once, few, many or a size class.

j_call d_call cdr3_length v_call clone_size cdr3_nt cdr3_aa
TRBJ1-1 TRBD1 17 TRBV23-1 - TGCGCCAGCAGTCAGGGACAGGGACCCTTCATGAACACTGAAGCTTTCTTT CASSQGQGPFMNTEAFF
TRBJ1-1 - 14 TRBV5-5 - TGTGCCAGCAGCCCCGAGGAAGGAAACACTGAAGCTTTCTTT CASSPEEGNTEAFF
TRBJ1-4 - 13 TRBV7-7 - TGTGCTAGCAGCCAGACGCACGGGGGAAAACTGTTTTTT CASSQTHGGKLFF
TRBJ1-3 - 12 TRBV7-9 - TGTGCCAGCAGCTCTTTTTCAAACACCATATATTTT CASSSFSNTIYF
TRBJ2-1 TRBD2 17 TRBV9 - TGTGCCAGCAGCGTAGGGGAGCCGGGACTAGAAAACAATGAGCAGTTCTTC CASSVGEPGLENNEQFF
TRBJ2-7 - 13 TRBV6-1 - TGTGCCATCCGTCCCCAGGCTGCCTACGAGCAGTACTTC CAIRPQAAYEQYF
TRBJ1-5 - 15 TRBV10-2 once TGCGCCAGCAGTGAGTTGGGGCCGGAGTATCAGCCCCAGCATTTT CASSELGPEYQPQHF
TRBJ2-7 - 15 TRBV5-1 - TGCGCCAGCAGCAACACCGGGACAAGACCCTACGAGCAGTACTTC CASSNTGTRPYEQYF
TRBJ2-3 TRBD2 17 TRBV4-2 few TGTGCCAGCAGCCAAGCGGTCGGGGGTAGCGGGAGCGTGGGGCAGTATTTT CASSQAVGGSGSVGQYF
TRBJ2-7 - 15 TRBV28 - TGTGCCAGCAGTTTAGCAACAGTCAAGTCCTACGAGCAGTACTTC CASSLATVKSYEQYF
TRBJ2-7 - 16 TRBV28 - TGTGCCAGCAGTATTACCGGTGGGCAGCTAATATACGAGCAGTACTTC CASSITGGQLIYEQYF
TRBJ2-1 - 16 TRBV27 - TGTGCCAGCAGTCCCCAATTAGCGGAAATAAACAATGAGCAGTTCTTC CASSPQLAEINNEQFF
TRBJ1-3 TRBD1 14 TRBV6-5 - TGTGCCAGCAGGGCTGGGACAGGGGGAAACACCATATATTTT CASRAGTGGNTIYF
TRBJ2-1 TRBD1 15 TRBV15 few TGTGCCACCAGCGAAACGGGACAGGCCCACAATGAGCAGTTCTTC CATSETGQAHNEQFF
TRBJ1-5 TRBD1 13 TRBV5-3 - TGTGCCAGAAGCTTGCAGGGGGGCCCGCCCCAGCATTTT CARSLQGGPPQHF
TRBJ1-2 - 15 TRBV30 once TGTGCCTGGAGTGTACTTGGGGCGGGGACGGATGGCTACACCTTC CAWSVLGAGTDGYTF
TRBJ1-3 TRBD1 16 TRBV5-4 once TGTGCCAGCAGCCCAGGACAGGGTGGGTCTGGAAACACCATATATTTT CASSPGQGGSGNTIYF
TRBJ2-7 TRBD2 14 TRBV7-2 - TGTGCCAGCACCCAACTAGCGGGAGGTCCCGAGCAGTACTTC CASTQLAGGPEQYF
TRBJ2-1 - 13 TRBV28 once TGTGCCAGCAGTCCAACCTCAGTGAAACGGCAGTTCTTC CASSPTSVKRQFF
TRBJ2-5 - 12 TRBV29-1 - TGCAGCGTTATTGGACTCCAAGAGACCCAGTACTTC CSVIGLQETQYF
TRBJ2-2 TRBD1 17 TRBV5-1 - TGCGCCAGCAGCTGGGGACAGGGACGGACAGCTGGCGGGGAGCTGTTTTTT CASSWGQGRTAGGELFF
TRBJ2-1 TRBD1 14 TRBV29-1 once TGCAGCGTTGGTACAGGGGGCAGCTACAATGAGCAGTTCTTC CSVGTGGSYNEQFF
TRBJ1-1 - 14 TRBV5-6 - TGTGCCAGCAGCGCCTACAGGGTAGGCACTGAAGCTTTCTTT CASSAYRVGTEAFF
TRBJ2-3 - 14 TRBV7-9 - TGTGCCAGCAGCTTAGCAAGTAGAACAGATACGCAGTATTTT CASSLASRTDTQYF
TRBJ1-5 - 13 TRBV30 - TGTGCCTGGAGTGTTGGGACTTATCAGCCCCAGCATTTT CAWSVGTYQPQHF
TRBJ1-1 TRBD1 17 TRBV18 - TGTGCCAGCTCCAAGGGGGACAGGGACCCATGGAGCACTGAAGCTTTCTTT CASSKGDRDPWSTEAFF
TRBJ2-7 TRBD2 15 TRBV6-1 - TGTGCCAGCAGTGAGATAGGGACTACTTCCTACGAGCAGTACTTC CASSEIGTTSYEQYF
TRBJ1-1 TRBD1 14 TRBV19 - TGTGCCAGTAGTACCGGGACAGGGAACACTGAAGCTTTCTTT CASSTGTGNTEAFF
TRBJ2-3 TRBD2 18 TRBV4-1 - TGCGCCAGCAGCCAAGAGGGGGGACTAGCGGGAGTTAGGGATACGCAGTATTTT CASSQEGGLAGVRDTQYF
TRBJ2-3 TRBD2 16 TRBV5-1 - TGCGCCAGCAGCTTGGGGTCTAGCGGGGCCACAGATACGCAGTATTTT CASSLGSSGATDTQYF
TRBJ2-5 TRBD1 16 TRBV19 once TGTGCCAGTAGTATGTTAGGGACAGGGGTTCTGGAGACCCAGTACTTC CASSMLGTGVLETQYF
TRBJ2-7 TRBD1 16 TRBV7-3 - TGTGCCAGCAGCTTAGGGGGACAGGTTTCGAGGGACGAGCAGTACTTC CASSLGGQVSRDEQYF
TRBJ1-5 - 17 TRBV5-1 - TGCGCCAGCAGCCCGGCCCCTCTGACAGTAAGCAATCAGCCCCAGCATTTT CASSPAPLTVSNQPQHF
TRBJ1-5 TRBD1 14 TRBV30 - TGTGCCTGGAATCCGACAGGGGGCATAAAGCCCCAGCATTTT CAWNPTGGIKPQHF
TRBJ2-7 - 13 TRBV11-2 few TGTGCCAGCAGCTTTGCGGGCGGGCACGAGCAGTACTTC CASSFAGGHEQYF
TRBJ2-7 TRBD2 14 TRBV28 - TGTGCCAGCAGTGGAACTAGCGGTGCCTACGAGCAGTACTTC CASSGTSGAYEQYF
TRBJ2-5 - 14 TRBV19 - TGTGCCAGTAGTATATCCCCCGCGGGAGAGACCCAGTACTTC CASSISPAGETQYF
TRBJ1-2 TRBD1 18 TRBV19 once TGTGCCAGTAGACCGACCATCATAGACAGGGACACTAACTATGGCTACACCTTC CASRPTIIDRDTNYGYTF
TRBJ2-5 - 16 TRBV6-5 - TGTGCCAGCAGTTACTTCCCTAGGGGGGACAGACCTACCCAGTACTTC CASSYFPRGDRPTQYF
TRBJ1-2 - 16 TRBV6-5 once TGTGCCAGCAGTTACTCTGATGTGGGGCCTTCATATGGCTACACCTTC CASSYSDVGPSYGYTF
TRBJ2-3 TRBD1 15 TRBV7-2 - TGTGCCAGCAGCGAACAGGGGACACACACAGATACGCAGTATTTT CASSEQGTHTDTQYF
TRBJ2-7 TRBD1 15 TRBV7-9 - TGTGCCAGCAGCTCGGGACAGGGGTGGTCCTACGAGCAGTACTTC CASSSGQGWSYEQYF
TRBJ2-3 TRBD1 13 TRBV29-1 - TGCAGCGTTATCACAGGGGACACAGATACGCAGTATTTT CSVITGDTDTQYF
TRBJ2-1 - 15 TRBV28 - TGTGCCAGCAGTTACTTAGACGGAGGGTACAATGAGCAGTTCTTC CASSYLDGGYNEQFF
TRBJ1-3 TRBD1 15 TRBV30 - TGTGCCTGGAAAGTGACAGGGGAAGGCAAAGACACCATATATTTT CAWKVTGEGKDTIYF
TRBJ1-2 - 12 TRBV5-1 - TGCGCCAGCACGTCGGGGAACTATGGCTACACCTTC CASTSGNYGYTF
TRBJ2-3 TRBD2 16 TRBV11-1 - TGTGCCAGCAGCTTATCTTTAGCGGGACCCACAGATACGCAGTATTTT CASSLSLAGPTDTQYF